The clone carrying this TCR beta chain was counted between two and nine times. The antigen is undetermined. CDR3 length: 12 residues. Germline V gives CDR1 SEHNR, CDR2 FQNEAQ (reference sequence). Trimming took off 4 bases at V and 3 bases at J, with 6 bases between the two ends. This record comes from a study of blood T cells in healthy people across ages. Findings and limits, study-wide: As naive T cell percentage varied, TCR beta diversity correlated strongly with it.

It was with a sample-barcoded 5' primer and a J-beta primer mix that a second PCR of about 6 to 11 cycles was run. TCRdb used MiXCR to reprocess the 5' RACE reads, holding one entry per CDR3 protein. The table records approximately 900,000 distinct CDR3 sequences, around 48% of them present only once. This receptor was obtained from a man aged 30-40 years in good health. The chain links TRBV7-9 to TRBJ1-2; D not resolved. The sample was blood. The CDR3 spells CASSSRYYGYTF. CDR3 coding DNA: TGTGCCAGCAGCTCTAGATACTATGGCTACACCTTC.